This T cell receptor beta chain derives from a study of blood T cell repertoires in COVID-19 (dated by TCRdb to the early 2020s). For the wider study: The collaborator samples originated in the United States, Italy and Spain and spanned the acute and convalescent phases of COVID-19. The prospective study material was composed of cDNA or gDNA derived from T cells, B-cell-depleted T cells, or PBMCs. A de-identified subject ID, COVID-19 status, age in years and sex were almost always included in the sample metadata. Samples came from the ongoing ImmuneRACE study (first 160 participants) plus 1,254 subjects from 6 global collaborators. The repertoires were made available in a free public database intended to serve as a resource for research on the immune response to SARS-CoV-2. HLA class I and class II types, where available, came from metadata supplied by the sample provider rather than from assay-based typing. Deeply sampled blood TCRbeta repertoires from subjects exposed to, actively infected with, or recovered from COVID-19 were included in the dataset.

TCRbeta CDR3 regions were amplified from genomic DNA by means of the immunoSEQ Assay, a bias-controlled multiplex PCR. The original pipeline was this. Nucleated cell counts per sample were estimated from amplification of reference gene primers within the assay. To quantify the absolute abundance of each unique TCRbeta CDR3 rearrangement, sequence reads were collapsed and filtered. For each sample, productive Simpson clonality was calculated by taking the square root of Simpson's diversity index across productive rearrangements. Imported from immuneACCESS, the table was reduced by TCRdb to in-frame sequences with V and J called. These copies leave out some clones; in studies compared against another copy, an unresolved V gene accounts for under half, and the cause of the remainder is not known. V and J calls and clone size come straight from that table; D and trimming were deduced from the DNA. For this sample there are under 350,000 clones; 89% appear just once. The ten top clones hold 2.2% of the sample.

CDR1 and CDR2, looked up from the germline V gene, are SGDLS and YYNGEE. V is shortened by 2 bases, J by 5 bases, and the region joining them spans 4 bases. The CDR3, from cysteine to phenylalanine, totals 12 residues. Just the 36-base CDR3 DNA is kept, in frame starting at base 1. Note on this clone: Its antigen is unknown. Base qualities are missing; no much larger clone stands one base away.

The collaborating institutions used their own protocols to collect whole blood in K2EDTA tubes. For TCRbeta analysis, collaborators shipped samples as frozen whole blood, isolated PBMCs, or DNA extracted from either of those sample types. Overall study results and their limits: The quantity of clinical and demographic metadata differed by source and by participant and was supplied without curation.

The sample consisted of peripheral blood. The sequence joins TRBV9 to TRBJ2-2; the D gene is not confidently resolved. This clonotype was sampled from a man aged 45-65 years with acute or convalescent COVID-19. The CDR3 region: CASSVITGELFF. DNA sequence: TGTGCCAGCAGCGTTATTACCGGGGAGCTGTTTTTT.